This T cell receptor (beta chain) was documented in a study of PD-L1 blockade in urothelial cancer. The overall study: Blood was analyzed 3 weeks (second dose) and 6 weeks after treatment start.

The CDR3 extends over 17 amino acids. The germline V gene has CDR1 MDHEN and CDR2 SYDVKM. J gave up 5 bases and V 7 bases, and 11 bases lay outside the gene matches. Some clones are missing from TCRdb's copy, which holds only in-frame ones; the method was immunoSEQ multiplex PCR. The sample records 70,000 to 75,000 clones, around 83% being singletons. Study results and caveats: Pretreatment TCR clonality in blood under the median foretold superior survival.

Time point specified: pretreatment peripheral blood. About this clone itself: Its antigen remains unknown.

The chain employs TRBV28 and TRBJ2-5, with 15 bases lining up with TRBD2. The clonotype comes from a woman between 65 and 79 years old with urothelial cancer. The starting material was PBMCs, obtained around atezolizumab (anti-PD-L1) treatment. This CDR3 reads CASTDDGTSGRKETQYF. The CDR3 nucleotides read TGTGCCAGCACCGACGACGGGACTAGCGGGAGGAAGGAGACCCAGTACTTC.